These 20 T cell receptor beta chains were all obtained from the same sample, sequenced in a study of blood T cell repertoires in COVID-19. Libraries were prepared by immunoSEQ multiplex PCR; TCRdb keeps only in-frame clonotypes and omits some of them. The data contain approximately 130,000 clones, around 85% of them singletons. Sequenced sample: peripheral blood. The receptor set was obtained from a man between 60 and 75 years old with acute or convalescent COVID-19.

V and J are TRBV6-2 or TRBV6-3 and TRBJ2-7; D is unclear. This CDR3 comprises 16 residues. The ends were cut back, 0 bases at V and 5 bases at J, with 17 bases in the middle. Germline V gene lookup returns CDR1 MNHEY and CDR2 SVGEGT. CDR3: CASSYSIVTYSHEQYF. The CDR3 region has the DNA TGTGCCAGCAGTTACTCGATAGTAACTTATAGCCACGAGCAGTACTTC.

The chain employs TRBV7-9 and TRBJ2-1, with 7 bases lining up with TRBD2. Germline V CDR1 and CDR2: SEHNR, FQNEAQ (reference sequence). CDR3 length: 14 amino acids. Losses at the gene ends were 7 bases for V and 9 bases for J; bases not matched to a gene: 12. The CDR3 region is CASTEPRAGAEQFF. CDR3 DNA sequence: TGTGCCAGCACCGAGCCTCGGGCGGGAGCTGAGCAGTTCTTC.

With respect to this clone: The same CDR3 is also encoded by other DNA sequences in this sample. The genes are TRBV6-2 or TRBV6-3 and TRBJ2-1; 9 bases line up with TRBD1. Germline V gene lookup returns CDR1 MNHEY and CDR2 SVGEGT. The CDR3 has 17 amino acids. The V and J ends lost 6 bases and 3 bases, in that order; junction bases with no gene match: 12. The CDR3 nucleotides are TGTGCCAGCAGCTCTCCATTAGGACAGGGGTTCTACAATGAGCAGTTCTTC. Protein product: CASSSPLGQGFYNEQFF.

V usage is TRBV28 and J usage is TRBJ2-3; 8 positions match TRBD2. This CDR3 contains 14 residues. V lost 5 bases and J lost 7; bases outside the gene matches: 8. CDR1 is MDHEN, CDR2 SYDVKM, per germline. CDR3 region: CASSAAGGGNTQYF. For the CDR3, the DNA is TGTGCCAGCAGTGCGGCGGGAGGAGGAAATACGCAGTATTTT.

This chain joins TRBV27 and TRBJ2-1; 7 bases are shared with TRBD2. CDR3 length: 16 residues. Trimming at V came to 3 bases and at J to 4 bases, leaving 9 bases not matched to a gene. Germline V CDR1 and CDR2: MNHEY, SMNVEV (reference sequence). The CDR3 reads CASSLGSGGWYNEQFF. The CDR3 coding sequence is TGTGCCAGCAGTTTGGGGTCGGGAGGTTGGTACAATGAGCAGTTCTTC.

In its sample, this clone was seen once. V and J are TRBV5-1 and TRBJ2-3; D unclear. Looked up from germline, CDR1 is SGHRS and CDR2 is YFSETQ. This CDR3 is built from 16 residues. The V and J ends lost 2 bases and 0 bases respectively, with 13 bases between them. CDR3 protein: CASSFLTGASTDTQYF. In DNA form, the CDR3 reads TGCGCCAGCAGCTTCCTCACTGGTGCTAGCACAGATACGCAGTATTTT. Variable domain in full (rest from reference TRBV5-1 and TRBJ2-3): KAGVTQTPRYLIKTRGQQVTLSCSPISGHRSVSWYQQTPGQGLQFLFEYFSETQRNKGNFPGRFSGRQFSNSRSEMNVSTLELGDSALYLCASSFLTGASTDTQYFGPGTRLTVL.

The rearrangement uses TRBV5-1 and TRBJ2-5, with D perhaps TRBD2 (7 bases). Germline CDR1 SGHRS, CDR2 YFSETQ. Trimming took 7 bases from V and 5 from J, leaving 18 bases between them. This CDR3 region has 14 residues. The CDR3: CASRPGGVVETQYF. The DNA of the CDR3 is TGCGCCAGCCGCCCGGGGGGCGTGGTGGAGACCCAGTACTTC.

The V and J genes are TRBV10-2 and TRBJ2-2, with 11 bases aligning to TRBD1. The CDR3 extends over 16 amino acids. After removal of 7 bases from V and 4 bases from J, the junction contained 8 bases not matched to a gene. CDR1 and CDR2 (germline): WSHSY, SAAADI. In DNA form, the CDR3 reads TGCGCCAGCATCCGGACAGGGGGCCGCAGCACCGGGGAGCTGTTTTTT. Translated, it gives CASIRTGGRSTGELFF.

The chain links TRBV24-1 to TRBJ1-2; TRBD1 matches at 9 bases. Germline assignment: CDR1 KGHDR and CDR2 SFDVKD. The length of the CDR3 is 18 residues. V dropped 4 bases and J dropped 0; count of bases not matched to a gene: 11. The CDR3 protein is CATSDNRGTGQSNYGYTF. CDR3 in DNA: TGTGCCACCAGTGACAACCGGGGGACAGGGCAGTCTAACTATGGCTACACCTTC.

This clone was found once. The V gene is TRBV5-4, the J gene TRBJ2-1, with TRBD2 identical over 11 bases. V lost 7 bases and J lost 6; bases outside the gene matches: 9. CDR1 and CDR2 (germline): SGHNT, YYREEE (reference sequence). The CDR3 totals 15 residues. Written as DNA, the CDR3 is TGTGCCAGCCGGGGGGAACTAGCGGGAGTCAATGAGCAGTTCTTC. As protein: CASRGELAGVNEQFF. The full variable domain, its missing parts supplied by reference TRBV5-4 and TRBJ2-1, is ETGVTQSPTHLIKTRGQQVTLRCSSQSGHNTVSWYQQALGQGPQFIFQYYREEENGRGNFPPRFSGLQFPNYSSELNVNALELDDSALYLCASRGELAGVNEQFFGPGTRLTVL.

The chain links TRBV5-1 to TRBJ1-1; 7 bases map to TRBD1. The V gene's germline CDR1 is SGHRS and CDR2 YFSETQ. The J segment lost 0 bases and the V segment lost 4 bases, leaving 3 bases of the junction unmatched. This CDR3 has 14 amino acids. CDR3 region: CASSIGQVNTEAFF. CDR3 nucleotide sequence: TGCGCCAGCAGCATAGGACAGGTGAACACTGAAGCTTTCTTT.

The V gene is TRBV7-2, the J gene TRBJ2-7, with a possible D match to TRBD2 (6 bases). Trimming shortened V by 3 bases and J by 4 bases, and 13 bases separated the two germline ends. The CDR3 contains 14 residues. The V gene's germline CDR1 is SGHTA and CDR2 FQGNSA. CDR3 in amino acids: CASSFSGGVYEQYF. Here the CDR3 DNA reads TGTGCCAGCAGCTTTAGCGGAGGGGTATACGAGCAGTACTTC.

The chain employs TRBV6-5 and TRBJ1-6, with TRBD1 matching over 7 bases. J gave up 7 bases and V 7 bases, and 7 bases lay outside the gene matches. CDR3 size: 14 residues. CDR1 and CDR2 from the germline V gene are MNHEY and SVGAGI. The CDR3 coding sequence is TGTGCCAGCACCCAGGGGGGCCCCAATTCACCCCTCCACTTT. This codes for CASTQGGPNSPLHF.

This rearrangement joins TRBV20-1 to TRBJ1-3; D not certain. This CDR3 spans 13 amino acids. Germline V lookup: CDR1 DFQATT, CDR2 SNEGSKA (reference sequence). V lost 3 bases and J 0 bases, leaving 6 bases between the germline ends. DNA of the CDR3: TGCAGTGCTAGTTCGGGCTCTGGAAACACCATATATTTT. Translating gives CSASSGSGNTIYF.

V and J are TRBV7-9 and TRBJ2-2; 9 positions match TRBD2. The V gene end was trimmed by 6 bases and the J gene end by 5 bases; junction bases not matched to a gene: 10. The CDR3 runs to 16 residues. Per the germline V gene, CDR1 is SEHNR and CDR2 is FQNEAQ (reference sequence). CDR3 amino acids: CASSGTAGGFTGELFF. CDR3 DNA: TGTGCCAGCAGTGGGACAGCGGGAGGATTTACCGGGGAGCTGTTTTTT.

The chain employs TRBV20-1 and TRBJ2-7, with D tentatively TRBD1 (5 bases). Trimming shortened V by 6 bases and J by 6 bases, and 12 bases separated the two germline ends. The CDR3 is 11 amino acids. Germline values: CDR1 DFQATT, CDR2 SNEGSKA (reference sequence). In DNA, the CDR3 is TGCAGTGCAGGAACAGGAAGCGAGCAGTACTTC. It encodes CSAGTGSEQYF.

The chain uses TRBV6-6 and TRBJ2-1, with 9 nucleotides matching TRBD1. J was trimmed by 4 bases and V by 6 bases; bases with no gene match: 4. Per the germline V gene, CDR1 is MNHNY and CDR2 is SVGAGI (reference sequence). The CDR3 has 14 amino acids. CDR3 bases: TGTGCCAGCAGGCCGGGACAGGGATACAATGAGCAGTTCTTC. The encoded protein is CASRPGQGYNEQFF.

The V gene is TRBV29-1, the J gene TRBJ1-4, with 9 bases lining up with TRBD1. From germline, CDR1 is SQVTM and CDR2 ANQGSEA. The CDR3 has 14 amino acids. Trimming cost V 5 bases and J 3 bases; bases outside gene matches: 4. CDR3 amino acids: CSVRDREPNEKLFF. CDR3 DNA: TGCAGCGTTCGGGACAGGGAACCTAATGAAAAACTGTTTTTT.

The rearrangement joins TRBV2 to TRBJ2-1; 7 bases align to TRBD2. The CDR3 length is 15 residues. Losses at the gene ends were 6 bases for V and 4 bases for J; bases not matched to a gene: 9. CDR1 and CDR2 from the germline V gene are SNHLY and FYNNEI. The CDR3 region is CASSSLSGTYNEQFF. CDR3 DNA sequence: TGTGCCAGCAGCTCACTCAGCGGGACGTACAATGAGCAGTTCTTC.

The chain recombines TRBV5-5 with TRBJ2-1; 11 nucleotides line up with TRBD2. The CDR3 contains 16 residues. J gave up 7 bases and V 2 bases, and 8 bases lay outside the gene matches. Germline V gene sequence: CDR1 SGHKS, CDR2 YYEKEE (reference sequence). CDR3 residues: CASSFTLAGVGNEQFF. The CDR3 bases are TGTGCCAGCAGCTTCACACTAGCGGGAGTTGGGAATGAGCAGTTCTTC.